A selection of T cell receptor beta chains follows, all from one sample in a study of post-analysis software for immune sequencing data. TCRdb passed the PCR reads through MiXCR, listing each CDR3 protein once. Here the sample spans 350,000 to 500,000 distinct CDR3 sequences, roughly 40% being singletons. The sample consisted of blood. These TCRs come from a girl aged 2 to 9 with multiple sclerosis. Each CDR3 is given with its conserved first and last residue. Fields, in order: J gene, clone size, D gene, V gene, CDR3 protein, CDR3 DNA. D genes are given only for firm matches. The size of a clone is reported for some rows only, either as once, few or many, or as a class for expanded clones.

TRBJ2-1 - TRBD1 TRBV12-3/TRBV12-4 CASSSDRGWDNEQFF TGTGCCAGCAGTTCAGACAGGGGGTGGGACAATGAGCAGTTCTTC
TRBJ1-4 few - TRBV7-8 CASSLNRDAPGKLFF TGTGCCAGCAGCTTAAATAGGGACGCGCCCGGAAAACTGTTTTTT
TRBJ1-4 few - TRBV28 CASSHGGFQEKLFF TGTGCCAGCAGTCACGGGGGATTCCAAGAAAAACTGTTTTTT
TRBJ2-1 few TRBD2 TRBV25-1 CASSVGGKTFF TGTGCCAGCAGTGTCGGGGGGAAGACGTTCTTC
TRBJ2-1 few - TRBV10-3 CAISWRDTSYNEQFF TGTGCCATCAGCTGGAGGGACACCTCCTACAATGAGCAGTTCTTC
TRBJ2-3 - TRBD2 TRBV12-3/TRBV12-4 CASSFMRAGGAADTQYF TGTGCCAGCAGTTTCATGAGAGCGGGAGGGGCCGCAGATACGCAGTATTTT
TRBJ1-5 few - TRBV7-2 CASSKNSNQPQHF TGTGCCAGCAGCAAGAATAGCAATCAGCCCCAGCATTTT
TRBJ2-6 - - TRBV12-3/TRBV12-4 CASSLVSFSGANVLTF TGTGCCAGCAGTTTAGTGAGTTTCTCTGGGGCCAACGTCCTGACTTTC
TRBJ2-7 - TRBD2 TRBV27 CASNELAAPYEQYF TGTGCCAGCAACGAACTAGCGGCACCGTACGAGCAGTACTTC
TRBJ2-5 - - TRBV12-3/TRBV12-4 CASSLKGEYETQYF TGTGCCAGCAGTTTGAAGGGGGAATACGAGACCCAGTACTTC
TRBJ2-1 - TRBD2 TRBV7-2 CASSILGAGLGNNEQFF TGTGCCAGCAGCATCCTTGGAGCTGGACTAGGAAACAATGAGCAGTTCTTC
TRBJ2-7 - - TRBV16 CASSQRWESEQYF TGTGCCAGCAGCCAACGATGGGAGTCCGAGCAGTACTTC
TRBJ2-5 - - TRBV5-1 CASSLHAQETQYF TGCGCCAGCAGCTTGCACGCCCAAGAGACCCAGTACTTC
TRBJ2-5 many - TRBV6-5 CASSYSQQGTTETQYF TGTGCCAGCAGTTACTCTCAGCAGGGGACGACGGAGACCCAGTACTTC
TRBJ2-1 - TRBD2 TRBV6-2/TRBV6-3 CASNPPSGTPQYNEQFF TGTGCCAGCAACCCTCCTAGCGGTACACCCCAATACAATGAGCAGTTCTTC
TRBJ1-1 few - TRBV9 CASSVGHLNTEAFF TGTGCCAGCAGCGTGGGTCACTTGAACACTGAAGCTTTCTTT
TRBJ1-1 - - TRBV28 CASTPNWEGVAFF TGTGCCAGCACCCCCAATTGGGAGGGGGTTGCTTTCTTT
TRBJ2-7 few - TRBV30 CAWDKGQGISEQYF TGTGCCTGGGACAAGGGGCAGGGAATTAGCGAGCAGTACTTC
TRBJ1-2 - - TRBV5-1 CASSFPDHQDSAEGYTF TGCGCCAGCAGCTTTCCCGACCATCAAGACAGCGCGGAGGGCTACACCTTC
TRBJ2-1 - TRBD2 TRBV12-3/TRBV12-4 CASSLALIAGARDNEQFF TGTGCCAGCAGTTTAGCCCTTATAGCGGGGGCCCGAGACAATGAGCAGTTCTTC